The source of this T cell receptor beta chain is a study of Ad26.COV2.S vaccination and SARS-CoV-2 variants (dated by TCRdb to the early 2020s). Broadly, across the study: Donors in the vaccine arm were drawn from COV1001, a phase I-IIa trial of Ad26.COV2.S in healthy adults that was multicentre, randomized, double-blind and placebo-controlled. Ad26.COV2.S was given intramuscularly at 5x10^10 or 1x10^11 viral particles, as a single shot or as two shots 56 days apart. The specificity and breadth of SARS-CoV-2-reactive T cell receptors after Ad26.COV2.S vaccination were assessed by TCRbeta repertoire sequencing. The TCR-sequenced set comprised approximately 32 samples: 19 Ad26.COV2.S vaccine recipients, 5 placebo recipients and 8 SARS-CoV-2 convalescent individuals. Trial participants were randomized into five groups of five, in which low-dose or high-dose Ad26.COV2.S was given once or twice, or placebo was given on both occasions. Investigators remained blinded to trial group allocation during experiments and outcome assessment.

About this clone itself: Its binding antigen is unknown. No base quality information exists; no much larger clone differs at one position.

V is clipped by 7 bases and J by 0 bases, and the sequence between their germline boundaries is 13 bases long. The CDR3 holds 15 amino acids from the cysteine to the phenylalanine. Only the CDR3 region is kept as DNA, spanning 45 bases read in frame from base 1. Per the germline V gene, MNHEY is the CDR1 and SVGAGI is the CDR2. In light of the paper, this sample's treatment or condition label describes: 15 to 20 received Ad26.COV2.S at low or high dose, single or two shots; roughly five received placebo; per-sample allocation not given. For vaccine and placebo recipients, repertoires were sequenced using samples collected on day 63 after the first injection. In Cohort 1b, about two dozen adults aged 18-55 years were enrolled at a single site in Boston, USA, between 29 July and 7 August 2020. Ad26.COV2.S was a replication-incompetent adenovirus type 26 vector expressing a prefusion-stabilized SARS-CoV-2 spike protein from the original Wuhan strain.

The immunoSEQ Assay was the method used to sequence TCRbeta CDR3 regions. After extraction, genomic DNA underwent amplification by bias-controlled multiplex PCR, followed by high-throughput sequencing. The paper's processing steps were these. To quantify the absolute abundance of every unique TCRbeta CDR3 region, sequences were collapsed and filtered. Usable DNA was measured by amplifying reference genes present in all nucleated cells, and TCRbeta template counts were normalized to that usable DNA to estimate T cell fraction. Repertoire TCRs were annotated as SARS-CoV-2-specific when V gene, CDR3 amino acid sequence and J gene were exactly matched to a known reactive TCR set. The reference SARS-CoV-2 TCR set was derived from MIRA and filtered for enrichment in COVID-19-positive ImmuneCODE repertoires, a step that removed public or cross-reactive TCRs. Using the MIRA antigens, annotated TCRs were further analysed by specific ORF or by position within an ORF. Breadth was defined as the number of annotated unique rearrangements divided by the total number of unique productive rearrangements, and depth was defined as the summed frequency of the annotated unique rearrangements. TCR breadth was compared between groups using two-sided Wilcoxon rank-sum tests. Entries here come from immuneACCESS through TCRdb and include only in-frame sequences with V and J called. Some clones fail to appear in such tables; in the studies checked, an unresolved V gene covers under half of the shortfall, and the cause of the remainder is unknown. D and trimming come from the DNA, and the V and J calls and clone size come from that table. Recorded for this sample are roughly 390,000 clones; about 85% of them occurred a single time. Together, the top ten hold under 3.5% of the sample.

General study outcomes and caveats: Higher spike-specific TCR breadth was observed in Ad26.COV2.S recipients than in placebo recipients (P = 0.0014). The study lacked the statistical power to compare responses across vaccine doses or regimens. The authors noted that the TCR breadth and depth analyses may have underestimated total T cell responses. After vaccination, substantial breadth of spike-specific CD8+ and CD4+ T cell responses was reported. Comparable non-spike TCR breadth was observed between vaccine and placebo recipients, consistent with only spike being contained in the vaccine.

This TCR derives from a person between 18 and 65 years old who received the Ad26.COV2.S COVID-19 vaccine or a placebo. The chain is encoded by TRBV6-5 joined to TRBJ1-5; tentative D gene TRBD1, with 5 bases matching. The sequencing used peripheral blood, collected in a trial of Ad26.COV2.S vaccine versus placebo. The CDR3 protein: CASKDRPDSNQPQHF. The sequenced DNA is TGTGCCAGCAAAGACAGACCAGATAGCAATCAGCCCCAGCATTTT.